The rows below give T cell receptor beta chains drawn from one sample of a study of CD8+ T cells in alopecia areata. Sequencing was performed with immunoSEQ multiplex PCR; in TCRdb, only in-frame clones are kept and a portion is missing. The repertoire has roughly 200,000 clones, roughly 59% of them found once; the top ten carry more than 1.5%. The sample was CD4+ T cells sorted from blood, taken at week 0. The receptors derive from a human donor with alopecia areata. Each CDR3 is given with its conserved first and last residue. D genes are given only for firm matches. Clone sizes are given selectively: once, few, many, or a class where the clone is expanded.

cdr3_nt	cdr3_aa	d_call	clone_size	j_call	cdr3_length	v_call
TGCAGCGTCGTACACGGGACAGGGACTGAAGCTTTCTTT	CSVVHGTGTEAFF	TRBD1	NA	TRBJ1-1	13	TRBV29-1
TGTGCCAGCATGGAGGGGGGCAATCAGCCCCAGCATTTT	CASMEGGNQPQHF	NA	few	TRBJ1-5	13	TRBV2
TGCAGCGCTGGTGGGGGAGACAGGGTGTGGGGAGAGACCCAGTACTTC	CSAGGGDRVWGETQYF	TRBD1	NA	TRBJ2-5	16	TRBV29-1
TGTGCCAGCAGCTCGGTGCCCCTGACAGATACGCAGTATTTT	CASSSVPLTDTQYF	NA	few	TRBJ2-3	14	TRBV7-2
TGTGCCAGCAGCCCGTGGGAGGGTGATTCACCCCTCCACTTT	CASSPWEGDSPLHF	NA	NA	TRBJ1-6	14	TRBV9
TGTGCCAGCAGTGAGGCGGACGGGGGTAGGCAGTTCTTC	CASSEADGGRQFF	NA	NA	TRBJ2-1	13	TRBV6-1
TGTGCCAACCCGGACGGAAAGAGGGAGCAGTACTTC	CANPDGKREQYF	NA	NA	TRBJ2-7	12	TRBV6-1
TGTGCCTGGAGGAGTAGCGGTCAGAGCTCCTATAATTCACCCCTCCACTTT	CAWRSSGQSSYNSPLHF	NA	once	TRBJ1-6	17	TRBV30
TGTGCCACCAGCACGGACAGGGGCCTCCACGAGCAGTACTTC	CATSTDRGLHEQYF	TRBD1	NA	TRBJ2-7	14	TRBV15
TGTGCCAGCACCGAGGGGAGTCAGCAGCCCCAGCATTTT	CASTEGSQQPQHF	NA	once	TRBJ1-5	13	TRBV6-5
TGTGCCAGCAGCTCCCGCGGGGGGGCTAGCACAGATACGCAGTATTTT	CASSSRGGASTDTQYF	TRBD2	many	TRBJ2-3	16	TRBV5-4